These 12 T cell receptor beta chains came from one sample sequenced in a study of blood T cell repertoires in COVID-19. The repertoire was sequenced with immunoSEQ multiplex PCR; TCRdb's copy has only in-frame clones and lacks some. This sample carries 90,000 to 130,000 clones, around 90% of them seen once, and the ten largest clones take approximately 3.4%. Sequencing used peripheral blood. These receptors were obtained from a woman aged 45-65 years with acute or convalescent COVID-19.

In DNA, the CDR3 is TGTGCCACCCGGACTAGCGACTACACAGATACGCAGTATTTT. Translated: CATRTSDYTDTQYF. The rearrangement links TRBV10-3 to TRBJ2-3; 9 nucleotides match TRBD2. The V gene's germline CDR1 is ENHRY and CDR2 SYGVKD. The CDR3 consists of 14 residues. Trimming took 10 bases from V and 2 from J; bases not matched to a gene: 7.

The genes are TRBV3-1 (or the pseudogene TRBV3-2) and TRBJ2-2, with TRBD2 matching 8 bases. Germline CDR1 reads LGHDT; CDR2 reads YNNKEL (reference sequence). Trimming cost V 4 bases and J 4 bases; bases outside gene matches: 5. The CDR3 loop spans 15 amino acids. CDR3 loop: CASSRAGVRTGELFF. In DNA, the CDR3 is TGTGCCAGCAGCCGAGCGGGAGTACGCACCGGGGAGCTGTTTTTT.

The chain couples TRBV6-2 or TRBV6-3 to TRBJ2-5; D not certain. Deletions cut 0 bases from V and 4 bases from J, with 15 bases between. There are 16 residues in the CDR3. Germline CDR1 MNHEY, CDR2 SVGEGT. The CDR3 nucleotides are TGTGCCAGCAGTTACTCGAGAGGAATTTCGGGAGAGACCCAGTACTTC. It encodes CASSYSRGISGETQYF.

The chain has TRBV5-1 and TRBJ2-6; D is ambiguous. The germline V gene has CDR1 SGHRS and CDR2 YFSETQ. V lost 4 bases to trimming and J lost 1 base, with 3 bases between them. The CDR3 consists of 13 residues. DNA of the CDR3: TGCGCCAGCAGCCCTTCTGGGGCCAACGTCCTGACTTTC. Translation gives CASSPSGANVLTF.

A few counts support this clone. V gene TRBV5-1 combines with J gene TRBJ2-6; no reliable D call. CDR1 SGHRS and CDR2 YFSETQ come from the germline V gene. Deletions cut 0 bases from V and 0 bases from J, with 7 bases between. The CDR3 is made up of 16 amino acids. DNA for the CDR3: TGCGCCAGCAGCTTGGCTCAGTACTCTGGGGCCAACGTCCTGACTTTC. This gives the protein CASSLAQYSGANVLTF.

The chain employs TRBV29-1 and TRBJ2-1, with 8 bases identical to TRBD2. V dropped 0 bases and J dropped 13; count of bases not matched to a gene: 8. Germline V gene sequence: CDR1 SQVTM, CDR2 ANQGSEA. This CDR3 is 13 amino acids long. CDR3 coding DNA: TGCAGCGTTGAAGATTCCTCCGGGACTAGTCAGTTCTTC. Protein sequence: CSVEDSSGTSQFF.

The V call is TRBV14, the J call TRBJ1-1, with D maybe TRBD1 (6 bases). The CDR3 sequence is 15 residues long. In germline, CDR1 is SGHDN, CDR2 FVKESK. V was shortened by 0 bases and J by 0 bases, with 8 bases between the two germline ends. The CDR3 DNA reads as TGTGCCAGCAGCCAAGAAACAGGGATGAACACTGAAGCTTTCTTT. Translation: CASSQETGMNTEAFF.

This clone is a singleton in its sample. V gene TRBV19 combines with J gene TRBJ2-2; D remains ambiguous. Germline V gene sequence: CDR1 LNHDA, CDR2 SQIVND (reference sequence). The CDR3 totals 14 residues. V dropped 1 base and J dropped 1 base, with 4 bases sitting between them. The CDR3 DNA follows: TGTGCCAGTAGTATAGGAGAGAACACCGGGGAGCTGTTTTTT. Amino acids: CASSIGENTGELFF.

This sequence joins TRBV6-1 and TRBJ1-5; D remains unclear. Germline CDR1 MNHNS, CDR2 SASEGT. V lost 1 base and J lost 6, with 16 bases in between. The CDR3 runs to 16 residues. The CDR3 DNA sequence: TGTGCCAGCAGTGAAGGTCGGGGAGTACGGAGTCAGCCCCAGCATTTT. Translating it yields CASSEGRGVRSQPQHF.

This clone showed up just a few times. The chain carries TRBV5-6 and TRBJ1-3; D not certain. The CDR3 is made up of 16 amino acids. The germline V and J ends were trimmed by 1 base and 0 bases, with 11 bases remaining between them. Germline lookup yields CDR1 SGHDT and CDR2 YYEEEE. The CDR3 nucleotides are TGTGCCAGCAGCTTGACACTATCAAGCTCTGGAAACACCATATATTTT. Translating it yields CASSLTLSSSGNTIYF. Variable domain in full (rest from reference TRBV5-6 and TRBJ1-3): DAGVTQSPTHLIKTRGQQVTLRCSPKSGHDTVSWYQQALGQGPQFIFQYYEEEERQRGNFPDRFSGHQFPNYSSELNVNALLLGDSALYLCASSLTLSSSGNTIYFGEGSWLTVV.

The count of this clone is one. The chain couples TRBV11-2 to TRBJ2-7, with no clear D. The germline V gene encodes CDR1 SGHAT and CDR2 FQNNGV. CDR3 size: 13 residues. Trimming removed 1 base at V and 3 bases at J, with 7 bases between. In DNA form, the CDR3 reads TGTGCCAGCAGCTTAGGCCTGCGCTACGAGCAGTACTTC. This translates into CASSLGLRYEQYF. Complete variable domain (other parts from reference TRBV11-2 and TRBJ2-7): EAGVAQSPRYKIIEKRQSVAFWCNPISGHATLYWYQQILGQGPKLLIQFQNNGVVDDSQLPKDRFSAERLKGVDSTLKIQPAKLEDSAVYLCASSLGLRYEQYFGPGTRLTVT.

The chain combines TRBV11-2 with TRBJ2-2; a possible D gene is TRBD2 (6 bases). The V end was cut by 2 bases, the J end by 5 bases, with 9 bases between. Germline CDR1 SGHAT, CDR2 FQNNGV. This CDR3 has 14 amino acids. CDR3: CASSLSGGTGELFF. The CDR3 DNA follows: TGTGCCAGCAGCTTATCAGGAGGGACCGGGGAGCTGTTTTTT.